This TCR beta chain was profiled in a study of cytomegalovirus exposure and HLA in healthy donors. Germline CDR1 SGHRS, CDR2 YFSETQ. The ends lost 2 bases at V and 0 bases at J; junction bases unmatched: 8. CDR3 length equals 18 residues. Primers included in the PCR were 60 Vbeta and 13 Jbeta primers. Here immunoSEQ multiplex PCR was the method, and the copy in TCRdb shows in-frame clones only, minus some. The record lists tens of thousands of clones, of which the ten most abundant hold less than 5%. The sequence was collected from a man aged 18 to 30 in good health and CMV-seropositive. Material for sequencing was PBMCs. This sequence joins TRBV5-1 and TRBJ2-6; 7 bases are a match to TRBD1. This CDR3 reads CASSFSGTAFSGANVLTF. The CDR3 nucleotides are TGCGCCAGCAGCTTCTCCGGGACAGCCTTCTCTGGGGCCAACGTCCTGACTTTC. The complete variable domain, with remaining parts taken from reference TRBV5-1 and TRBJ2-6, reads KAGVTQTPRYLIKTRGQQVTLSCSPISGHRSVSWYQQTPGQGLQFLFEYFSETQRNKGNFPGRFSGRQFSNSRSEMNVSTLELGDSALYLCASSFSGTAFSGANVLTFGAGSRLTVL.